This T cell receptor beta chain derives from a study of vaccination and CD4 T cells after COVID-19. Study overall: Control wells got either CEFX epitopes, HIV-1 Nef peptides, or no peptide at all.

Sequencing of the DNA from cultured CD4+ T cells was carried out with the Oncomine TCR Beta short-read assay. Each CDR3 protein is one row after TCRdb ran MiXCR on the PCR reads. The sample includes about 6,600 distinct CDR3 sequences, 20% to 25% of them seen just once. This sample's treatment: roughly 10-day PBMC culture with coronavirus spike peptide pools or control peptides (ViraFEST assay). This clonotype has just a few counts. Its antigen is still unknown. V shed 6 bases and J shed 0 bases, with 12 bases lying between them. Looked up from germline, CDR1 is MDHEN and CDR2 is SYDVKM. There are 16 residues in the CDR3.

This TCR was recovered from a human donor who had recovered from COVID-19. The sequencing used CD4+ T cells from blood, cultured in vitro, collected after SARS-CoV-2 vaccination. The chain uses TRBV28 and TRBJ1-6, with D perhaps matching TRBD1 (6 bases). The CDR3 DNA sequence: TGTGCCAGCAGCGGTGGAGGGGGCTCCTATAATTCACCCCTCCACTTT. As protein: CASSGGGGSYNSPLHF.